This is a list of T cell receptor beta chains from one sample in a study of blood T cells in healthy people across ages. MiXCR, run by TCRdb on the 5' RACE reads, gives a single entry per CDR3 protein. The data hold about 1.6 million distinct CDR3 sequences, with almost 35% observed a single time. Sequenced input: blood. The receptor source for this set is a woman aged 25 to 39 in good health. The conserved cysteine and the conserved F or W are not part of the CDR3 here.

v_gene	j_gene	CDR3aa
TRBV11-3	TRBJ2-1	ASSYRTGNSYNEQF
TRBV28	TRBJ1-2	ASSPRARSNYGYT
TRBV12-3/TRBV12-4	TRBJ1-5	ASIGDNQPQH
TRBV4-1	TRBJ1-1	ASSREPQGATEAF
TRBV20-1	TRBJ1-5	SARKGVNQPQH
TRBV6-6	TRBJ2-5	AGSYTRETQY
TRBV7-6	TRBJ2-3	ASSLANYPDTQY
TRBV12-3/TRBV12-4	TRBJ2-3	ASSLLEDADTQY
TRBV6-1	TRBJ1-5	ASSVMSDSNQPQH
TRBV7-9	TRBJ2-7	ASSPTRDRVPYEQY
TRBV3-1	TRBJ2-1	TSSSPGLIHNEQF
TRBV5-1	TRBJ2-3	AGSSPTGGTSGDGTDTQY
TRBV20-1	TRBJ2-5	SARGLAGDSQETQY
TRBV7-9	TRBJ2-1	ASAGDRSYNEQF
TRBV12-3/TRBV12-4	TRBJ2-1	ASSLVPGASYNEQF
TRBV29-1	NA	SVASGSWETQY
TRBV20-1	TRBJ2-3	SAKRGLAGLSTDTQY
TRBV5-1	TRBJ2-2	ASRIISNTGELF
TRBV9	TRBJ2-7	ASSVDPRVSYEQY
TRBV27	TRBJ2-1	ASSPLDWTSGNNEQF
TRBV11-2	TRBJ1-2	ASSLALFRDSEGYT
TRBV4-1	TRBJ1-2	ASTNRQGAYYGYT
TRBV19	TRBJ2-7	ASSIMKAYEQY